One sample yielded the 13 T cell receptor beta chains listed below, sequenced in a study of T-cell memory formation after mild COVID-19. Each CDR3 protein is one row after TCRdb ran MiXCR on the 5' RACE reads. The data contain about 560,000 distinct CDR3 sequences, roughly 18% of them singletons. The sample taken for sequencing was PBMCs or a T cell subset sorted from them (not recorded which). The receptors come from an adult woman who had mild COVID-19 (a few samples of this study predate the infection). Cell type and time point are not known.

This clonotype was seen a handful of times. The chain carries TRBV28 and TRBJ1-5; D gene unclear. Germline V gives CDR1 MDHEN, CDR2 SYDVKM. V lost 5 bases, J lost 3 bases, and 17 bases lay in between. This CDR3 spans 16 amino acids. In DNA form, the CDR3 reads TGTGCCAGCAGTGCCCCTTACGGTATAACCAATCAGCCCCAGCATTTT. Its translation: CASSAPYGITNQPQHF.

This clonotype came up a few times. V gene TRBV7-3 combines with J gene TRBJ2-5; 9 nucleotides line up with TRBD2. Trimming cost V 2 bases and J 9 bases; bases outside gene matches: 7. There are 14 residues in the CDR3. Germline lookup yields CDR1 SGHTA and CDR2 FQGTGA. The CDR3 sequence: CASSLASGDVAQYF. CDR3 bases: TGTGCCAGCAGCTTAGCTAGCGGGGACGTGGCCCAGTACTTC. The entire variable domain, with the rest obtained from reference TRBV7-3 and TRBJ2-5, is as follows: GAGVSQTPSNKVTEKGKYVELRCDPISGHTALYWYRQSLGQGPEFLIYFQGTGAADDSGLPNDRFFAVRPEGSVSTLKIQRTERGDSAVYLCASSLASGDVAQYFGPGTRLLVL.

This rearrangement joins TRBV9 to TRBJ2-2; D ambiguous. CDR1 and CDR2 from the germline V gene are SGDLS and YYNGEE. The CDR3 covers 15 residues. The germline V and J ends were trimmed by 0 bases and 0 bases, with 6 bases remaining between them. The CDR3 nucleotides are TGTGCCAGCAGCGTAGGGCTGTCGAACACCGGGGAGCTGTTTTTT. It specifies CASSVGLSNTGELFF.

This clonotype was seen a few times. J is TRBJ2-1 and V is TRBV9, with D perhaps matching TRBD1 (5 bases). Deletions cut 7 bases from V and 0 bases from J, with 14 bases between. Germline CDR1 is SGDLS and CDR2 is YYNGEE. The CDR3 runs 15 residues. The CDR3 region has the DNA TGTGCCAGCGGTGGGATGGACACCTCCTACAATGAGCAGTTCTTC. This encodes CASGGMDTSYNEQFF.

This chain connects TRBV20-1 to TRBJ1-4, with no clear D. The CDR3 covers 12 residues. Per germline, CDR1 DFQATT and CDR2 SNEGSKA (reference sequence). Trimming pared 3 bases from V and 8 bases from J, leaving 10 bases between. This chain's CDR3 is CSASEGYEKLFF. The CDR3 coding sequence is TGCAGTGCTAGTGAGGGTTACGAAAAACTGTTTTTT.

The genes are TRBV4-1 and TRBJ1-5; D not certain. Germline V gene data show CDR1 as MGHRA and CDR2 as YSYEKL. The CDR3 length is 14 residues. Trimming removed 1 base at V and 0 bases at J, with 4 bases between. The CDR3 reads CASSQAYSNQPQHF. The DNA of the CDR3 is TGCGCCAGCAGCCAAGCGTATAGCAATCAGCCCCAGCATTTT.

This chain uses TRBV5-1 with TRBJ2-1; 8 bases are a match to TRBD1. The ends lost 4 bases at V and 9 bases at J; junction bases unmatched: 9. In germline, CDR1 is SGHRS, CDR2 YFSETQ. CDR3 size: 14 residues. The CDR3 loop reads CASSARTGIGEQFF. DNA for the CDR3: TGCGCCAGCAGCGCACGGACAGGGATCGGTGAGCAGTTCTTC. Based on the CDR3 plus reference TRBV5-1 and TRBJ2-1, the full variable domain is KAGVTQTPRYLIKTRGQQVTLSCSPISGHRSVSWYQQTPGQGLQFLFEYFSETQRNKGNFPGRFSGRQFSNSRSEMNVSTLELGDSALYLCASSARTGIGEQFFGPGTRLTVL.

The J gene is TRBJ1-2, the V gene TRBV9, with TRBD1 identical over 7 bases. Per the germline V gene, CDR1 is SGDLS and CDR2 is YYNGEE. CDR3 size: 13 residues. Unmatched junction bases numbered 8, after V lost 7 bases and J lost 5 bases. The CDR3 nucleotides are TGTGCCAGCGGGTGGCAGGGGGAATATGGCTACACCTTC. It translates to CASGWQGEYGYTF.

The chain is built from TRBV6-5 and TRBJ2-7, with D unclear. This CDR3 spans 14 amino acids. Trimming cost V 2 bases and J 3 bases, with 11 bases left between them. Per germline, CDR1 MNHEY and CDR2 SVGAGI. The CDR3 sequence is CASSYAGPFYEQYF. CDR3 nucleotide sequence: TGTGCCAGCAGTTACGCCGGGCCTTTCTACGAGCAGTACTTC.

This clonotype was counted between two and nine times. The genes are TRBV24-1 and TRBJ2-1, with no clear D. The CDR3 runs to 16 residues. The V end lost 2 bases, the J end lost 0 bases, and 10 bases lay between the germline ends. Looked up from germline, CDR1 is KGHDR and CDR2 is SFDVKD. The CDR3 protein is CATSDWAVSSYNEQFF. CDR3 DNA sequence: TGTGCCACCAGTGATTGGGCAGTCAGCTCCTACAATGAGCAGTTCTTC.

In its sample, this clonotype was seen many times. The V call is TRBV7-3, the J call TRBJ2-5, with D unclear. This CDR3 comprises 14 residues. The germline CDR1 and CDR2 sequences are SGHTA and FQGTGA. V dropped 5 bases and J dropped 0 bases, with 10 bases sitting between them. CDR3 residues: CASSKTANQETQYF. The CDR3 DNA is TGTGCCAGCAGCAAGACCGCGAACCAAGAGACCCAGTACTTC.

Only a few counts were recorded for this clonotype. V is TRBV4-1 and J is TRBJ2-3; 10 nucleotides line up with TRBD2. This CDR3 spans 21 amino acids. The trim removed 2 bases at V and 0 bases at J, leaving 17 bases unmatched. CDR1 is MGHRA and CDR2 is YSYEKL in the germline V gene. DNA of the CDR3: TGCGCCAGCAGCCAACCATCTCTAGCGGGGGCCCGTTCGACGAGCACAGATACGCAGTATTTT. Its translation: CASSQPSLAGARSTSTDTQYF.

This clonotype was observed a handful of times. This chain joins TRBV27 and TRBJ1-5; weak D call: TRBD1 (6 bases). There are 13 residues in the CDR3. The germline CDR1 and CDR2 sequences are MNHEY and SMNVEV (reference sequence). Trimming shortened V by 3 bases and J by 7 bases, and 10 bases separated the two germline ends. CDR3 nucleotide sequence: TGTGCCAGCAGTTTCGGGGGGCACCAGCCCCAGCATTTT. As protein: CASSFGGHQPQHF.